The 6 T cell receptor beta chains below were found in one sample sequenced in a study of blood T cell repertoires in COVID-19. Clones were read by immunoSEQ multiplex PCR, and TCRdb kept only the in-frame ones, dropping some. Among about 130,000 clones listed, about 89% were seen once. Specimen: peripheral blood. The origin of the receptors is a man in his sixties with COVID-19, enrolled during active disease.

This chain connects TRBV18 to TRBJ2-1; TRBD2 matches 7 bases. Germline V lookup: CDR1 KGHSH, CDR2 LQKENI. J gave up 3 bases and V 0 bases, and 5 bases lay outside the gene matches. The CDR3 sequence is 16 residues long. CDR3 amino acids: CASSPPKRGLYNEQFF. The CDR3, as DNA: TGTGCCAGCTCACCACCGAAGCGGGGCCTCTACAATGAGCAGTTCTTC. The whole variable domain, filled in from reference TRBV18 and TRBJ2-1, reads NAGVMQNPRHLVRRRGQEARLRCSPMKGHSHVYWYRQLPEEGLKFMVYLQKENIIDESGMPKERFSAEFPKEGPSILRIQQVVRGDSAAYFCASSPPKRGLYNEQFFGPGTRLTVL.

The rearrangement joins TRBV7-6 to TRBJ2-3, with a tentative D call TRBD2 (5 bases). Trimming cost V 0 bases and J 0 bases, with 10 bases left between them. CDR3 length: 16 residues. Germline V gives CDR1 SGHVS, CDR2 FNYEAQ. CDR3 residues: CASSLAGRTSTDTQYF. The CDR3 coding sequence is TGTGCCAGCAGCTTAGCGGGCCGGACTAGCACAGATACGCAGTATTTT.

The V gene is TRBV10-3, the J gene TRBJ1-6, with 11 positions matching TRBD1. V gave up 3 bases and J gave up 9 bases; unmatched junction bases: 1. Germline V gives CDR1 ENHRY, CDR2 SYGVKD. This CDR3 has 14 residues. CDR3 region: CAISDGTGGSPLHF. CDR3 sequence (DNA): TGTGCCATCAGTGACGGGACAGGGGGTTCACCCCTCCACTTT.

The V and J genes are TRBV2 and TRBJ1-2; TRBD1 is a possible D gene (6 bases). From germline, CDR1 is SNHLY and CDR2 FYNNEI. Trimming took 6 bases from V and 4 from J, leaving 18 bases between them. The CDR3 is made up of 15 amino acids. CDR3 sequence: CASSDSTGLGYGYTF. The CDR3 nucleotides read TGTGCCAGCAGCGACTCTACAGGGTTGGGCTATGGCTACACCTTC.

Only a few counts were recorded for this clone. The V gene is TRBV5-1, the J gene TRBJ1-1; 8 bases match TRBD1. The CDR3 extends over 13 amino acids. The germline V gene encodes CDR1 SGHRS and CDR2 YFSETQ. The V segment lost 4 bases and the J segment 4 bases; nucleotides outside the gene matches: 3. The CDR3 protein is CASSPGQGTEAFF. In DNA, the CDR3 is TGCGCCAGCAGCCCCGGACAGGGCACTGAAGCTTTCTTT.

Comments on this clone: The identical CDR3 is also encoded by other nucleotide sequences in the sample. The chain has TRBV5-1 and TRBJ1-1, with 9 bases that match TRBD1. V dropped 4 bases and J dropped 4; count of bases not matched to a gene: 2. Per the germline V gene, CDR1 is SGHRS and CDR2 is YFSETQ. This CDR3 has 13 amino acids. CDR3 protein: CASSPDRGTEAFF. CDR3 bases: TGCGCCAGCAGCCCGGACAGGGGCACTGAAGCTTTCTTT.